Listed here are 4 T cell receptor beta chains from one sample, sequenced in a study of blood T cell repertoires in COVID-19. Here immunoSEQ multiplex PCR was the method, and the copy in TCRdb shows in-frame clones only, minus some. The sample gives tens of thousands of clones, 87% of which show up once; roughly 3.9% is in the top ten. The material sequenced was peripheral blood. The receptors were gathered from a man aged 40-55 years with COVID-19, enrolled during active disease.

The CDR3 DNA reads TGCAGTGCTAGTGGAGGAGGAACTGAAGCTTTCTTT. Translated, it gives CSASGGGTEAFF. The chain combines TRBV20-1 with TRBJ1-1; D remains unclear. In germline, CDR1 is DFQATT, CDR2 SNEGSKA (reference sequence). Trimming shortened V by 3 bases and J by 5 bases, and 10 bases separated the two germline ends. CDR3 length equals 12 residues.

CDR3 nucleotides: TGTGCCAGCAGCAGAACAGGGCTATTCAATCAGCCCCAGCATTTT. This gives the protein CASSRTGLFNQPQHF. V is TRBV6-5 and J is TRBJ1-5, with D possibly TRBD1 on 6 matching bases. This CDR3 is 15 amino acids long. The ends were cut back, 6 bases at V and 3 bases at J, with 15 bases in the middle. CDR1 is MNHEY and CDR2 is SVGAGI in the germline V gene.

The V gene is TRBV28, the J gene TRBJ1-5, with D hard to call. The CDR3 sequence is 15 residues long. V shed 2 bases and J shed 7 bases, with 15 bases lying between them. In germline, CDR1 is MDHEN, CDR2 SYDVKM. The CDR3 nucleotides are TGTGCCAGCAGTTTACCCGGCTTCGAGGGCCAGCCCCAGCATTTT. Protein product: CASSLPGFEGQPQHF.

The rearrangement links TRBV27 to TRBJ2-7, with 9 bases matching TRBD1. Germline trimming cut 2 bases from V and 5 bases from J; bases unmatched to any gene: 7. Germline V lookup: CDR1 MNHEY, CDR2 SMNVEV (reference sequence). CDR3 size: 15 residues. CDR3 DNA: TGTGCCAGCAGTTTAGGGGGACAGGGAACACACGAGCAGTACTTC. This translates into CASSLGGQGTHEQYF.